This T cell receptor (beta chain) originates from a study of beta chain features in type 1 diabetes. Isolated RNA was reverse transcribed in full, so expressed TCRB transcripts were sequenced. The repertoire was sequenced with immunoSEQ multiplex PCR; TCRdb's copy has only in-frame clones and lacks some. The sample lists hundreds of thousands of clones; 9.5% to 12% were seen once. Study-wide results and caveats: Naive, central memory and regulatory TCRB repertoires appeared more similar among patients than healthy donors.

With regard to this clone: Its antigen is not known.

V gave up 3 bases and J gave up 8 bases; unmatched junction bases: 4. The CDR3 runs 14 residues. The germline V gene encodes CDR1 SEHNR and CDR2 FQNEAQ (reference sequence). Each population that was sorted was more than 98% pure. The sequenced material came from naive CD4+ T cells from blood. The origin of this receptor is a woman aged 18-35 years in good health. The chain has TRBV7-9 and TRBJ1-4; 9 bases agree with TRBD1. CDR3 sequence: CASSFRDRDEKLFF. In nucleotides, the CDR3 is TGTGCCAGCAGCTTTCGGGACAGGGACGAAAAACTGTTTTTT.